This T cell receptor (beta chain) emerged from a study of cytomegalovirus exposure and HLA in healthy donors. The study ran its PCR with 60 Vbeta and 13 Jbeta primers. The protocol was immunoSEQ multiplex PCR, while the TCRdb copy is restricted to in-frame clones and leaves out a portion. The data hold about 260,000 clones, with under 80% observed a single time. Per germline, CDR1 SGHDT and CDR2 YYEEEE. V was pared by 1 base and J by 5 bases, with 12 bases between. This CDR3 has 15 amino acids. The source is a female donor in good health and CMV-seronegative. This chain links TRBV5-6 with TRBJ1-4, with D perhaps TRBD1 (5 bases). The sequenced material came from PBMCs. The CDR3 sequence: CASSLRGGDNEKLFF. The CDR3 DNA reads as TGTGCCAGCAGCTTGAGGGGAGGGGACAATGAAAAACTGTTTTTT.